One sample yielded the 5 T cell receptor beta chains listed below, sequenced in a study of shared clonotypes between healthy human individuals. Positively selected for CCR7, the CD45RO-negative cells used as naive CD8 cells excluded terminally differentiated effector memory CD45RA+ cells. Clones were read by immunoSEQ multiplex PCR, and TCRdb kept only the in-frame ones, dropping some. Of about 2.1 million clones listed, 90% to 95% are singletons. Sequencing input: naive CD8+ T cells from PBMCs. These receptors all stem from a man younger than 30 in good health. Some clones in this sample may be carry-over from other donors' samples.

The J gene is TRBJ2-1, the V gene TRBV7-8; D is unclear. The CDR3 contains 16 residues. From germline, CDR1 is SGHVS and CDR2 FQNEAQ. V lost 1 base to trimming and J lost 3 bases, with 13 bases between them. CDR3 in amino acids: CASSLERRLGYNEQFF. The CDR3 DNA is TGTGCCAGCAGCTTAGAAAGGCGGTTAGGCTACAATGAGCAGTTCTTC.

The genes are TRBV6-6 and TRBJ2-3; 12 bases align to TRBD2. Germline assignment: CDR1 MNHNY and CDR2 SVGAGI (reference sequence). J gave up 2 bases and V 6 bases, and 6 bases lay outside the gene matches. The CDR3 is 16 amino acids. CDR3 in amino acids: CASRGLAGRLTDTQYF. CDR3 DNA: TGTGCCAGCAGGGGACTAGCGGGTCGACTCACAGATACGCAGTATTTT.

A word on this clone: Sequence at one end of the junction differs from germline and may be a read error. This chain connects TRBV28 to TRBJ2-4, with D unresolved. The CDR3 consists of 12 residues. Germline V CDR1 and CDR2: MDHEN, SYDVKM. The CDR3: CASSPTDPFKHF. Here the CDR3 DNA reads TGTGCCAGCAGTCCCACGGACCCCTTTAAGCACTTC.

The table lists this clone with a count of one. Other nucleotide sequences in the sample specify the same CDR3. The chain employs TRBV19 and TRBJ2-2; D remains ambiguous. V was shortened by 2 bases and J by 1 base, with 5 bases between the two germline ends. This CDR3 has 14 residues. The V gene's germline CDR1 is LNHDA and CDR2 SQIVND (reference sequence). The CDR3 DNA reads TGTGCCAGTAGTATACCCGGGAACACCGGGGAGCTGTTTTTT. Its translation is CASSIPGNTGELFF.

This chain connects TRBV5-1 to TRBJ2-3, with 11 nucleotides matching TRBD2. Germline lookup yields CDR1 SGHRS and CDR2 YFSETQ. The CDR3 has 18 residues. Trimming at V came to 5 bases and at J to 6 bases, leaving 17 bases not matched to a gene. DNA for the CDR3: TGCGCCAGCAGATCTGCGGGTATAGCGGGAGGGCCCGGGGATACGCAGTATTTT. Translation: CASRSAGIAGGPGDTQYF.